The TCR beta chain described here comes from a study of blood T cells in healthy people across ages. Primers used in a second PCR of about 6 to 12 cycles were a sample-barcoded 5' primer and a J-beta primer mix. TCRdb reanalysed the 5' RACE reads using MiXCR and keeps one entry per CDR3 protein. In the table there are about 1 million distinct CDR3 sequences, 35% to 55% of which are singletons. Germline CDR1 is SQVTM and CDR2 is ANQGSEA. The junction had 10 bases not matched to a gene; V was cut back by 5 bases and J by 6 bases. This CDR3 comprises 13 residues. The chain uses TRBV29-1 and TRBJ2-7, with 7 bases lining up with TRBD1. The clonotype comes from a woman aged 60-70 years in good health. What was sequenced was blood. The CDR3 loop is CSVLVQQGSEQYF. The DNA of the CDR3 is TGCAGCGTTTTAGTACAACAGGGGTCCGAGCAGTACTTC.